This T cell receptor beta chain was sequenced during a study of blood T cell repertoires in COVID-19. At the level of the study: Acute and convalescent COVID-19 samples came from the United States, Italy and Spain.

Original analysis: Reference gene primer amplification in the assay estimated nucleated cell counts. Only in-frame clones appear in the TCRdb table, and some are missing; sequencing was by immunoSEQ multiplex PCR. V and J calls and clone size come straight from that table; D and trimming were deduced from the DNA. The table shows under 300,000 clones, with about four fifths occurring only once. This TCR was recovered from a woman aged 45-59 years who had recovered from COVID-19. The sequenced sample was peripheral blood.

This CDR3 reads CASSQAKALRGEAFF. The CDR3 region has the DNA TGTGCCAGCAGCCAAGCGAAGGCCCTGCGGGGAGAAGCTTTCTTT. The V and J genes are TRBV4-2 and TRBJ1-1; D not resolved. V gave up 1 base and J gave up 8 bases, with 17 bases separating them. Germline CDR1 reads LGHNA; CDR2 reads YNFKEQ. The CDR3 has 15 residues.